This record covers a single T cell receptor beta chain. Germline-derived CDR1 and CDR2 are MNHEY and SVGAGI. Trimming took 2 bases from V and 0 from J, leaving 9 bases between them. CDR3 length: 15 amino acids. These data originate in a study of shared clonotypes between healthy human individuals. The assay was immunoSEQ multiplex PCR, and TCRdb's table has in-frame clones only and misses some. The sample includes some 1 million clones, around 76% seen only once; the top ten take 1.2% to 1.5%. The rearrangement uses TRBV6-5 and TRBJ2-3; unclear D gene. The sample was memory CD4+ T cells sorted from blood. The subset denotes: CD45RA-negative fraction. The origin of this receptor is a man aged 18-30 years in good health. CDR3 DNA: TGTGCCAGCAGTTACCTGGGCCTGAGCACAGATACGCAGTATTTT. Its protein is CASSYLGLSTDTQYF.